This T cell receptor beta chain was obtained from a study of shared clonotypes between healthy human individuals. General study points: Blood alone was sampled, and tissue repertoires likely differ. Naive subsets, compared against memory subsets, generally had larger estimated richness values.

Remarks on this clone: Its antigen remains unidentified.

Germline CDR1 and CDR2: LNHDA and SQIVND (reference sequence). CDR3 length equals 15 residues. Trimming shortened V by 4 bases and J by 0 bases, and 7 bases separated the two germline ends. Every one of the donors was a Caucasian adult that lived in Nashville, Tennessee. It was roughly 210 ng DNA, 25,000 to 35,000 T cell genomes, that sorted-subset replicate PCRs used. Clones were sequenced by immunoSEQ multiplex PCR, and TCRdb holds only the in-frame ones, with some missing. In the table there are some 1 million clones, 75% of which are singletons. The clonotype originates from a young man in good health. The specimen sequenced was memory CD4+ T cells sorted from blood. As for subset: CD45RA-negative fraction. The V gene is TRBV19, the J gene TRBJ1-6; D call uncertain. This CDR3 reads CASSRTVSYNSPLHF. The CDR3 DNA follows: TGTGCCAGTAGTAGGACGGTCTCCTATAATTCACCCCTCCACTTT.